This is a list of T cell receptor beta chains from one sample in a study of a mutant IDH1 vaccine in newly diagnosed glioma. TCRdb keeps only in-frame clones here, not all; method: immunoSEQ multiplex PCR. The sample contains around 50,000 clones, 80% to 90% of which appear only once. Sample: PBMCs, taken from a glioma patient treated with radiotherapy, temozolomide or both. The receptor set was obtained from a man in his forties with glioma. CDR3s include the opening cysteine and the closing phenylalanine or tryptophan. A D gene is named only where the DNA matches it firmly. Clone size is shown for a subset of rows, as once, few, many or a class of expanded clone.

j_call clone_size v_call d_call cdr3_aa cdr3_nt
TRBJ2-2 NA TRBV21-1 NA CASSTYLQGAGESPELFF TGTGCCAGCAGCACCTATCTACAGGGGGCAGGGGAAAGTCCCGAGCTGTTTTTT
TRBJ2-1 NA TRBV7-9 NA CASRPGAYDNEQFF TGTGCCAGCAGACCGGGTGCTTATGACAATGAGCAGTTCTTC
TRBJ2-7 NA TRBV4-1 NA CASSPKAFLEQYF TGCGCCAGCAGCCCTAAAGCTTTCCTCGAGCAGTACTTC
TRBJ1-2 NA TRBV29-1 NA CSVDHGNYGYTF TGCAGCGTTGATCATGGGAACTATGGCTACACCTTC
TRBJ2-5 NA TRBV5-1 TRBD2 CASSLGGGQETQYF TGCGCCAGCAGCCTTGGGGGGGGCCAAGAGACCCAGTACTTC
TRBJ1-1 NA TRBV5-1 NA CASRSGAEAFF TGCGCCAGCAGGTCGGGGGCTGAAGCTTTCTTT
TRBJ2-2 NA TRBV5-4 NA CASSFPRGGAGELFF TGTGCCAGCAGCTTTCCCAGGGGTGGGGCCGGGGAGCTGTTTTTT
TRBJ1-2 NA TRBV18 NA CASSPGSSPTGYTF TGTGCCAGCTCACCAGGCTCATCCCCCACTGGCTACACCTTC
TRBJ2-3 once TRBV7-2 NA CASSRRGSGTSTDTQYF TGTGCCAGCAGCCGTCGGGGGAGCGGGACAAGCACAGATACGCAGTATTTT
TRBJ2-1 NA TRBV7-2 NA CASSVGQVGYNEQFF TGTGCCAGCAGCGTAGGACAAGTCGGGTACAATGAGCAGTTCTTC
TRBJ1-1 NA TRBV28 NA CASSLWGPLNTEAFF TGTGCCAGCAGTTTATGGGGACCGTTAAACACTGAAGCTTTCTTT
TRBJ2-2 NA TRBV2 TRBD2 CASRGSGSWTGELFF TGTGCCAGCAGGGGTAGCGGGAGTTGGACCGGGGAGCTGTTTTTT
TRBJ2-7 NA TRBV2 NA CASRASFLYEQYF TGTGCCAGCAGGGCTAGCTTCCTCTACGAGCAGTACTTC
TRBJ2-5 NA TRBV7-2 NA CASSFPLQETQYF TGTGCCAGCAGCTTCCCCCTCCAAGAGACCCAGTACTTC
TRBJ1-5 NA TRBV7-8 NA CASSEREQFSNQPQHF TGTGCCAGCAGCGAGAGGGAACAGTTTAGCAATCAGCCCCAGCATTTT
TRBJ1-1 NA TRBV5-4 TRBD1 CASSKGVGQGSLEAFF TGTGCCAGCAGTAAAGGGGTCGGACAGGGGAGCCTTGAAGCTTTCTTT
TRBJ2-1 few TRBV4-2 TRBD2 CASSPASGSWDEQFF TGTGCCAGCAGCCCGGCTAGCGGGAGTTGGGATGAGCAGTTCTTC
TRBJ2-5 NA TRBV7-9 NA CASSFGRSREETQYF TGTGCCAGCAGCTTTGGGCGTTCTAGAGAAGAGACCCAGTACTTC
TRBJ2-7 NA TRBV27 NA CASSLVGSPYEQYF TGTGCCAGCAGTTTAGTGGGCAGCCCCTACGAGCAGTACTTC
TRBJ2-1 NA TRBV2 NA CASRFSLVLTNNEQFF TGTGCCAGCAGGTTCAGTCTCGTGCTGACGAACAATGAGCAGTTCTTC
TRBJ2-1 NA TRBV7-8 NA CASSPRPDNEQFF TGTGCCAGCAGCCCCCGCCCCGACAATGAGCAGTTCTTC